This T cell receptor beta chain stems from a study of shared clonotypes between healthy human individuals. Overall study findings and caveats: Clonotype sharing across several donors was observed for 4% to 6.5% of naive CD4 clonotypes.

Assay: immunoSEQ multiplex PCR; the TCRdb copy retains only in-frame clones and omits some. The table includes around 2,000,000 clones, roughly 94% detected once. Trimming cost V 6 bases and J 6 bases; bases outside gene matches: 3. The V gene's germline CDR1 is MDHEN and CDR2 SYDVKM. The CDR3 has 14 amino acids. Selected positively for CCR7 and CD45RO-negative, naive CD8 cells excluded terminally differentiated effector memory CD45RA+ cells. This clone was observed a single time. Antigen specificity is unknown. The sample contains more than one DNA sequence encoding this CDR3. The TCR comes from a man younger than 30 in good health. V usage is TRBV28 and J usage is TRBJ2-2, with 11 positions matching TRBD2. The sequencing sample was made of naive CD8+ T cells sorted from blood. The CDR3, as DNA: TGTGCCAGCAGCCTTAGCGGGGGGGCCGGGGAGCTGTTTTTT. It yields the protein CASSLSGGAGELFF.